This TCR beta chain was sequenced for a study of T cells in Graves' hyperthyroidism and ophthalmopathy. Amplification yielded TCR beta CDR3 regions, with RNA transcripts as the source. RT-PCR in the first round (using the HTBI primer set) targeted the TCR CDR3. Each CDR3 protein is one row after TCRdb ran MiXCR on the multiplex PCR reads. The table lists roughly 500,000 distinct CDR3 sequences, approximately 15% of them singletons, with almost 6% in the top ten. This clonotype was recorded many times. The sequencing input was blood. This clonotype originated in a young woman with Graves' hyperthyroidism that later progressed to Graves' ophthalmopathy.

The CDR3 region is CASSLAGQASYEQYF. In DNA form, the CDR3 reads TGCGCCAGCAGCTTGGCGGGACAGGCCTCCTACGAGCAGTACTTC. V and J are TRBV5-1 and TRBJ2-7; 8 bases fit TRBD1. V lost 0 bases, J lost 0 bases, and 2 bases stayed unmatched. Germline V gene data show CDR1 as SGHRS and CDR2 as YFSETQ. The CDR3 is 15 residues long.